These 22 T cell receptor beta chains were all obtained from the same sample, sequenced in a study of blood T cell repertoires in COVID-19. Generated by immunoSEQ multiplex PCR, the TCRdb table keeps only in-frame clones and is missing some. The sample yields some 180,000 clones, 85% seen once. The material sequenced was PBMCs or T cells enriched from blood (not recorded which). Receptors originate from a man in his forties who had recovered from COVID-19.

The chain uses TRBV25-1 and TRBJ2-2; 7 bases line up with TRBD1. CDR3 length: 16 residues. Trimming at V came to 1 base and at J to 1 base, leaving 3 bases not matched to a gene. From germline, CDR1 is MGHDK and CDR2 SYGVNS. The CDR3 sequence is CASSESRTGNTGELFF. CDR3 nucleotides: TGTGCCAGCAGTGAATCTCGGACAGGGAACACCGGGGAGCTGTTTTTT. Full variable domain (rest looked up from reference TRBV25-1 and TRBJ2-2): EADIYQTPRYLVIGTGKKITLECSQTMGHDKMYWYQQDPGMELHLIHYSYGVNSTEKGDLSSESTVSRIRTEHFPLTLESARPSHTSQYLCASSESRTGNTGELFFGEGSRLTVL.

This clone was seen a handful of times. The V call is TRBV10-3, the J call TRBJ1-1; no firm D call. In germline, CDR1 is ENHRY, CDR2 SYGVKD. There are 14 residues in the CDR3. Trimming pared 4 bases from V and 0 bases from J, leaving 9 bases between. This chain's CDR3 is CAISGSVLNTEAFF. As DNA, the CDR3 is TGTGCCATCAGTGGTTCGGTATTGAACACTGAAGCTTTCTTT.

This clone was seen just once. The chain has TRBV28 and TRBJ1-6; TRBD1 aligns across 8 bases. Trimming at V came to 5 bases and at J to 8 bases, leaving 5 bases not matched to a gene. Germline-derived CDR1 and CDR2 are MDHEN and SYDVKM. The CDR3 covers 14 residues. The CDR3 region has the DNA TGTGCCAGCAGTCTCAGGGGGCGGGATTCACCCCTCCACTTT. Its protein is CASSLRGRDSPLHF.

The chain joins TRBV19 to TRBJ1-2, with D perhaps matching TRBD1 (5 bases). Germline V gene sequence: CDR1 LNHDA, CDR2 SQIVND (reference sequence). V was clipped by 3 bases and J by 2 bases, with 22 bases between them. This CDR3 has 18 amino acids. The DNA of the CDR3 is TGTGCCAGTAGTATCCCTCTACGAGCGGGCGGGGGGAACTATGGCTACACCTTC. It translates to CASSIPLRAGGGNYGYTF. Based on the CDR3 plus reference TRBV19 and TRBJ1-2, the full variable domain is DGGITQSPKYLFRKEGQNVTLSCEQNLNHDAMYWYRQDPGQGLRLIYYSQIVNDFQKGDIAEGYSVSREKKESFPLTVTSAQKNPTAFYLCASSIPLRAGGGNYGYTFGSGTRLTVV.

This chain links TRBV3-1 (or the pseudogene TRBV3-2) with TRBJ1-1; tentatively, D is TRBD1 (5 bases). Per germline, CDR1 LGHDT and CDR2 YNNKEL (reference sequence). CDR3 length equals 14 residues. V was shortened by 1 base and J by 11 bases, with 17 bases between the two germline ends. The CDR3 nucleotides are TGTGCCAGCAGCCAAGGTACCGGCATTGGGGCGGCTTTCTTT. Protein: CASSQGTGIGAAFF.

The chain combines TRBV12-3 or TRBV12-4 with TRBJ1-1; the D is unclear. The CDR3 has 12 residues. Trimming took 7 bases from V and 0 from J, leaving 6 bases between them. CDR3 in DNA: TGTGCCAGCAATGGCATGAACACTGAAGCTTTCTTT. Its protein product is CASNGMNTEAFF.

This clone has a single count. J is TRBJ2-5 and V is TRBV11-2; 7 positions match TRBD2. The trim removed 5 bases at V and 4 bases at J, leaving 10 bases unmatched. Germline values: CDR1 SGHAT, CDR2 FQNNGV. This CDR3 spans 15 amino acids. The CDR3: CASSLSTGGGETQYF. The CDR3 DNA sequence: TGTGCCAGCAGCCTATCTACGGGAGGAGGAGAGACCCAGTACTTC. Together with reference TRBV11-2 and TRBJ2-5, the CDR3 gives the full variable domain: EAGVAQSPRYKIIEKRQSVAFWCNPISGHATLYWYQQILGQGPKLLIQFQNNGVVDDSQLPKDRFSAERLKGVDSTLKIQPAKLEDSAVYLCASSLSTGGGETQYFGPGTRLLVL.

V and J are TRBV30 and TRBJ2-7, with a possible D match to TRBD1 (6 bases). CDR3 length: 13 amino acids. Germline CDR1 reads GTSNPN; CDR2 reads SVGIG (reference sequence). The V gene lost 1 base and the J gene lost 2 bases, with 9 bases spanning the gap. The CDR3 region has the DNA TGTGCCTGGAGTGGGACAGCACCCTACGAGCAGTACTTC. It codes for CAWSGTAPYEQYF. Combining the CDR3 with reference TRBV30 and TRBJ2-7 gives the whole variable domain SQTIHQWPATLVQPVGSPLSLECTVEGTSNPNLYWYRQAAGRGLQLLFYSVGIGQISSEVPQNLSASRPQDRQFILSSKKLLLSDSGFYLCAWSGTAPYEQYFGPGTRLTVT.

This clone appeared many times. The V gene is TRBV23-1, the J gene TRBJ1-6; TRBD1 is a possible D gene (6 bases). TRBV23-1 is annotated as an ORF whose role is uncertain. Trimming cost V 4 bases and J 1 base, with 20 bases left between them. This CDR3 contains 19 residues. DNA for the CDR3: TGCGCCAGCAGTCTCAACAGGGTTAGTAAATTATCCTATAATTCACCCCTCCACTTT. Translating it yields CASSLNRVSKLSYNSPLHF.

The chain recombines TRBV5-1 with TRBJ1-1; D remains ambiguous. Germline V lookup: CDR1 SGHRS, CDR2 YFSETQ. CDR3 length: 16 residues. V shed 0 bases and J shed 2 bases, with 14 bases lying between them. CDR3 nucleotide sequence: TGCGCCAGCAGCTTGGTGTTGGGCAGGATAAACACTGAAGCTTTCTTT. Translated, it gives CASSLVLGRINTEAFF.

This chain connects TRBV12-3 or TRBV12-4 to TRBJ1-2, with TRBD1 as a possible D gene (5 bases). The CDR3 has 13 residues. Trimming shortened V by 3 bases and J by 5 bases, and 10 bases separated the two germline ends. The CDR3 DNA sequence: TGTGCCAGCAGTTTCGCGGGGGTATATGGCTACACCTTC. Translated: CASSFAGVYGYTF.

The rearrangement uses TRBV30 and TRBJ1-2, with TRBD1 matching over 8 bases. Germline CDR1 GTSNPN, CDR2 SVGIG (reference sequence). With 5 bases clipped from V and 7 bases from J, the junction kept 18 bases outside the gene matches. This CDR3 has 16 residues. CDR3 protein: CAWSKSGTGIFFGYTF. DNA for the CDR3: TGTGCCTGGTCAAAATCCGGGACAGGCATTTTCTTTGGCTACACCTTC.

V and J are TRBV2 and TRBJ1-3, with D possibly TRBD1 on 5 matching bases. CDR1 SNHLY and CDR2 FYNNEI come from the germline V gene. The CDR3 consists of 13 residues. V lost 6 bases to trimming and J lost 3 bases, with 9 bases between them. CDR3 residues: CASSRTFGNTIYF. DNA for the CDR3: TGTGCCAGCAGCCGGACATTTGGAAACACCATATATTTT. The whole variable domain, remainder taken from reference TRBV2 and TRBJ1-3, is EPEVTQTPSHQVTQMGQEVILRCVPISNHLYFYWYRQILGQKVEFLVSFYNNEISEKSEIFDDQFSVERPDGSNFTLKIRSTKLEDSAMYFCASSRTFGNTIYFGEGSWLTVV.

The chain carries TRBV2 and TRBJ1-2, with D perhaps TRBD1 (5 bases). Trimming took 5 bases from V and 0 from J, leaving 13 bases between them. Germline V CDR1 and CDR2: SNHLY, FYNNEI. The CDR3 loop spans 15 amino acids. The CDR3 is CASSTAGGANYGYTF. CDR3 nucleotide sequence: TGTGCCAGCAGTACCGCCGGGGGGGCTAACTATGGCTACACCTTC.

This clone occurred a few times. This chain connects TRBV7-8 to TRBJ1-2, with D tentatively TRBD1 (5 bases). CDR1 SGHVS and CDR2 FQNEAQ come from the germline V gene. Trimming cost V 1 base and J 0 bases, with 24 bases left between them. This CDR3 comprises 20 residues. The CDR3 region is CASSLGTARGHLVTNYGYTF. The CDR3 DNA follows: TGTGCCAGCAGCTTAGGAACCGCTCGCGGACACCTTGTCACTAACTATGGCTACACCTTC.

The chain combines TRBV10-3 with TRBJ2-7; D is ambiguous. V lost 4 bases and J lost 4, with 17 bases in between. This CDR3 has 15 amino acids. Germline CDR1 is ENHRY and CDR2 is SYGVKD. The CDR3 protein is CAISGRRNNSYEQYF. Written as DNA, the CDR3 is TGTGCCATCAGTGGAAGGAGAAACAATTCGTACGAGCAGTACTTC.

This rearrangement joins TRBV5-1 to TRBJ1-1; D perhaps matches TRBD1 (6 bases). V lost 2 bases and J lost 3, with 11 bases in between. Germline V gene data show CDR1 as SGHRS and CDR2 as YFSETQ. The CDR3 length is 14 residues. CDR3 DNA: TGCGCCAGCAGCTTAGCGGGGGCGGACACTGAAGCTTTCTTT. This codes for CASSLAGADTEAFF.

The chain carries TRBV19 and TRBJ1-1, with a weak D call TRBD1 (5 bases). V was trimmed by 3 bases and J by 0 bases, leaving 11 bases between them. CDR3 length equals 15 residues. The germline gives CDR1 LNHDA, CDR2 SQIVND (reference sequence). DNA for the CDR3: TGTGCCAGTAGTATCGACAGCTACATGAACACTGAAGCTTTCTTT. Its translation is CASSIDSYMNTEAFF. The full variable domain, rest sourced from reference TRBV19 and TRBJ1-1, is DGGITQSPKYLFRKEGQNVTLSCEQNLNHDAMYWYRQDPGQGLRLIYYSQIVNDFQKGDIAEGYSVSREKKESFPLTVTSAQKNPTAFYLCASSIDSYMNTEAFFGQGTRLTVV.

The chain joins TRBV9 to TRBJ1-4; D is unresolved. The length of the CDR3 is 13 residues. Germline V CDR1 and CDR2: SGDLS, YYNGEE. Trimming took 0 bases from V and 8 from J, leaving 8 bases between them. The CDR3 region is CASSVGGEEKLFF. The CDR3 coding sequence is TGTGCCAGCAGCGTAGGTGGGGAGGAAAAACTGTTTTTT.

This clone was observed a few times. J is TRBJ1-1 and V is TRBV7-9, with D unclear. Germline-derived CDR1 and CDR2 are SEHNR and FQNEAQ (reference sequence). This CDR3 comprises 13 residues. Trimming removed 5 bases from V and 5 bases from J, with 12 bases in between. The CDR3 nucleotides read TGTGCCAGCAGCCCCTCGGGTCGGACTGAAGCTTTCTTT. It yields the protein CASSPSGRTEAFF.

The V call is TRBV7-3, the J call TRBJ2-2; TRBD1 matches 8 bases. CDR1 and CDR2 from the germline V gene are SGHTA and FQGTGA. V dropped 6 bases and J dropped 6; count of bases not matched to a gene: 9. The CDR3 covers 15 residues. The CDR3 loop reads CASRLRDRSPGELFF. For the CDR3, the DNA is TGTGCCAGCAGACTGAGGGACAGGTCCCCCGGGGAGCTGTTTTTT.

The chain links TRBV20-1 to TRBJ1-2; D gene uncertain. Germline CDR1 DFQATT, CDR2 SNEGSKA (reference sequence). The CDR3 runs to 13 residues. Trimming took 3 bases from V and 11 from J, leaving 19 bases between them. The CDR3: CSASLQNSHEYTF. The CDR3 nucleotides read TGCAGTGCTAGTCTACAGAACTCCCATGAGTACACCTTC.